The rows below give T cell receptor beta chains drawn from one sample of a study of T cells after posttransplantation cyclophosphamide. Data came from immunoSEQ multiplex PCR; TCRdb stores just in-frame clones and leaves some out. In the table there are some 17,000 clones, about four fifths of which are singletons. Source: PBMCs, taken 440 to 450 days after allogeneic stem cell transplant with calcineurin inhibitor and methotrexate. The receptors were gathered from a male patient aged 30 to 39 who received an allogeneic stem cell transplant from an unrelated donor, was CMV-positive, and had acute and chronic GVHD. Some T cells here may be from the graft donor. Each CDR3 is given with its conserved first and last residue. Fields, in order: V gene, clone size, J gene, D gene, CDR3 DNA, CDR3 protein. A D gene is named only where the DNA matches it firmly. Clone size is shown for a subset of rows, as once, few, many or a class of expanded clone.

TRBV2	NA	TRBJ1-2	TRBD1	TGTGCCAGCAGTGTCGGAGGACAGGCGAACTATGGCTACACCTTC	CASSVGGQANYGYTF
TRBV7-9	NA	TRBJ2-1	TRBD1	TGTGCCAGCAGCTTCGGACAGGGCGAGATATACAATGAGCAGTTCTTC	CASSFGQGEIYNEQFF
TRBV29-1	NA	TRBJ2-4	TRBD1	TGCAGCGTTGAGCCCGGGACAGGGGCAGAAAACATTCAGTACTTC	CSVEPGTGAENIQYF
TRBV19	NA	TRBJ2-1	TRBD2	TGTGCCAGTAGCCTGTATGTACTAGCGGAGTACAATGAGCAGTTCTTC	CASSLYVLAEYNEQFF
TRBV7-9	NA	TRBJ2-3	TRBD1	TGTGCCAGCAGCAGGCGACAGGGGTCCACAGATACGCAGTATTTT	CASSRRQGSTDTQYF
TRBV7-9	few	TRBJ2-2	NA	TGTGCCAGCAGCTTAAGAGGTACCGGGGAGCTGTTTTTT	CASSLRGTGELFF
TRBV7-9	NA	TRBJ2-1	NA	TGTGCCAGCAGCTTAGCTAGCTTTGGTGAGCAGTTCTTC	CASSLASFGEQFF
TRBV28	few	TRBJ1-3	NA	TGTGCCAGTCTCATGGGGGGTTCTGGAAACACCATATATTTT	CASLMGGSGNTIYF
TRBV7-2	NA	TRBJ2-3	NA	TGTGCCAGCAGCATAGCCCCGGGTTATACGCAGTATTTT	CASSIAPGYTQYF
TRBV5-1	NA	TRBJ2-7	TRBD1	TGTGCCAGCAGCTCCGGGACAGGGCCCTACGAGCAGTACTTC	CASSSGTGPYEQYF
TRBV28	NA	TRBJ1-2	TRBD1	TGTGCCAGCAGACCTTCCCGGGACAGTTGGACCGGCTACACCTTC	CASRPSRDSWTGYTF
TRBV5-1	once	TRBJ2-1	TRBD2	TGCGCCAGCAGCCTCTTCCAGACTAGCGGGATTCACAATGAGCAGTTCTTC	CASSLFQTSGIHNEQFF
TRBV19	NA	TRBJ2-2	TRBD1	TGTGCCAGTAGTATCTGGAACAGGGGATTTTTGGGCGTCACGGGTTCCGGGGAGCTGTTTTTT	CASSIWNRGFLGVTGSGELFF
TRBV7-3	NA	TRBJ2-3	NA	TGTGCCAGCAGCTTACTCCGTAATCGGGATACGCAGTATTTT	CASSLLRNRDTQYF
TRBV28	once	TRBJ2-3	NA	TGTGCCAGCAGTTTCCCAGGAACAAGCACAGATACGCAGTATTTT	CASSFPGTSTDTQYF
TRBV5-6	NA	TRBJ2-1	NA	TGTGCCAGCAGCTTACTAGAATCCGATGAGCAGTTCTTC	CASSLLESDEQFF
TRBV5-4	once	TRBJ2-1	NA	TGTGCCAGCAGCCCGCCCCCCAGGGCTGAGCAGTTCTTC	CASSPPPRAEQFF
TRBV19	once	TRBJ2-3	TRBD2	TGTGCCAGTAGTCCCCGGACTAGCGGGAGTGTAGATACGCAGTATTTT	CASSPRTSGSVDTQYF
TRBV9	NA	TRBJ2-2	TRBD1	TGTGCCAGCAGCATCCAAACCGGACAGGGTACCGGGGAGCTGTTTTTT	CASSIQTGQGTGELFF
TRBV7-9	once	TRBJ2-4	NA	TGTGCCAGCAGCTTAGTACTGGGAGGCCCTCAAAACATTCAGTACTTC	CASSLVLGGPQNIQYF
TRBV30	NA	TRBJ2-2	TRBD2	TGTGCCTGGACGTCGACGGGGGGGAACACCGGGGAGCTGTTTTTT	CAWTSTGGNTGELFF
TRBV5-1	NA	TRBJ1-2	NA	TGCGCCAGCAGCTTGGCCCGACAGGCTGACTATGGCTACACCTTC	CASSLARQADYGYTF
TRBV5-4	NA	TRBJ2-7	TRBD1	TGTGCCAGCAGCGCCACAGGGGCAAACGGGCTTTACGAGCAGTACTTC	CASSATGANGLYEQYF
TRBV7-2	NA	TRBJ2-7	TRBD2	TGTGCCAGCAGCTTCAGGGCGGGAGAGTCCTACGAGCAGTACTTC	CASSFRAGESYEQYF
TRBV6-1	NA	TRBJ2-1	NA	TGTGCCAGCAGTGGACCATTTGGGGCACAATCAGCAATCGGGCAGTTCTTC	CASSGPFGAQSAIGQFF